This TCR beta chain was found in a study of blood T cells in healthy people across ages (dated by TCRdb to 2014 to 2015). With regard to the full study: In model experiments, template switching captured about one uniquely barcoded TCR beta cDNA molecule for every two T cells. The study measured age-related changes in TCR beta repertoire diversity using deep sequencing normalized with unique cDNA molecular identifiers. Donors were grouped into four age groups: young (average approximately 16 years), middle-aged (around 39), aged (around 66) and long-lived (approximately 75). To avoid experimental bias, donors of different ages were distributed randomly across sequencing lanes. The study analyzed two additional independent replicas of 1 million unique cDNA reads from the same blood draw for two donors, one aged 18 to 30 and one aged 80 or older.

From cysteine to phenylalanine, the CDR3 is 14 amino acids long. The retained sequence is limited to the CDR3, 42 bases, with the frame set at the first base. The germline V end is reduced by 6 bases and the J end by 7 bases; junction bases left unmatched: 8. The germline V gene (reference sequence) specifies LNHDA as CDR1 and SQIVND as CDR2. As for this clonotype: Its antigen target is currently unknown. No quality values exist for individual bases; no much larger clone is one base distant.

Libraries were constructed by 5' RACE. Sequencer: Illumina HiSeq 2500. A second PCR of roughly 6 to 11 cycles was performed with a sample-barcoded 5' primer and a J-beta primer mix. Each TCR beta cDNA molecule received a unique molecular identifier from a template-switch 5' adaptor carrying 12 random nucleotides. Each sample yielded at least 3 million CDR3-containing paired-end reads. All of the RNA was converted into first-strand cDNA using the Mint cDNA synthesis kit, with a TRBC-specific oligonucleotide serving as the primer. After uracil-DNA glycosylase treatment, a first 18-cycle PCR used universal primers M1SS and BC2_uni_R on all cDNA. Concerning the study's data processing: Each sample was normalized by randomly selecting 1 million high-quality reads, each carrying a distinct molecular identifier. Instead of being binned into consensus sequences, reads that shared molecular identifiers were thrown out. CDR3 identification, clonotype clustering and error correction used MiTCR with a Q25 quality threshold and the strictest error-elimination algorithm. A nonparametric unseen species model using Euler transformation provided a lower-bound estimate of total TCR beta diversity. The public reads were quality trimmed at Q25 with fastp and then assembled into clones with MiXCR by TCRdb, keeping productive beta chains. Each CDR3 protein appears once, grouped with its most common genes and DNA. The V and J calls come from TCRdb's annotation, not from the publication. The sample profile shows 600,000 or so distinct CDR3 sequences; roughly 31% of them were found once. Of the sample, around 14% falls within the top ten clones.

What the authors observed across the whole study: Compared with the aged group, the long-lived group had more naive CD4+ T cells, fewer expanded clones and increased TCR diversity, a pattern suggesting age selection. Bulk unsorted PBMC profiling prevented conclusive comparison of naive and antigen-experienced compartments. The percentage of naive T cells measured by flow cytometry correlated strongly with observed TCR beta diversity. Estimates of total diversity based on one million sequenced T cells were regarded as lower bounds and as underestimates. As age increased, observed TCR beta diversity per million T cells dropped in a roughly linear way, and a significant reduction was already evident by age about 40. Because the CMV infection status of the donors was unknown, age-related changes in expanded clonotypes may potentially have been confounded.

Donors were 40 or so systemically healthy Caucasian individuals from Russia aged about 6 to 100 years. Each donor gave 8 to 10 milliliters of peripheral blood, drawn into EDTA-treated Vacutainer tubes. Ficoll-Paque density-gradient centrifugation was used to isolate PBMCs, with at least 7 million per sample. Total RNA was extracted from PBMCs with Trizol reagent, with at least 5.5 micrograms obtained per sample. Naive CD45RAhigh/CD27high T cell percentages were measured by flow cytometry on a PBMC aliquot from every donor. The source is a woman of 80 years or more in good health. The rearrangement combines TRBV19 with TRBJ1-4; 7 bases in between match TRBD1. Sequenced sample: blood. The base sequence is TGTGCCAGTAGCCGGGGACAGTATGTTGAAAAACTGTTTTTT. This translates into CASSRGQYVEKLFF.